The 6 T cell receptor beta chains listed next were all sequenced from one sample in a study of cytomegalovirus exposure and HLA in healthy donors. Generated by immunoSEQ multiplex PCR, the TCRdb table keeps only in-frame clones and is missing some. The sample has some 100,000 clones; about 91% are singletons. The sequencing sample was made of PBMCs. These receptors were obtained from a man younger than 35 in good health and CMV-seronegative.

On this clone itself: Other DNA sequences in this sample translate to the same CDR3. This sequence joins TRBV6-5 and TRBJ2-7; perhaps TRBD2 as D (5 bases). Germline lookup yields CDR1 MNHEY and CDR2 SVGAGI. V lost 0 bases to trimming and J lost 1 base, with 7 bases between them. This CDR3 spans 14 amino acids. DNA for the CDR3: TGTGCCAGCAGTTACTCACGGGGATCCTACGAGCAGTACTTC. Translation gives CASSYSRGSYEQYF.

The chain recombines TRBV30 with TRBJ1-6; weak D call: TRBD1 (6 bases). The germline gives CDR1 GTSNPN, CDR2 SVGIG (reference sequence). V lost 3 bases, J lost 7 bases, and 13 bases lay in between. This CDR3 has 14 residues. The CDR3 here is CAWSGQFGNSPLHF. In DNA form, the CDR3 reads TGTGCCTGGAGCGGACAGTTCGGGAATTCACCCCTCCACTTT.

The gene calls are TRBV2 and TRBJ2-6; D unclear. V lost 6 bases, J lost 4 bases, and 10 bases lay in between. From germline, CDR1 is SNHLY and CDR2 FYNNEI. The CDR3 covers 14 residues. In nucleotides, the CDR3 is TGTGCCAGCAGGAGAGAAACCGGGGCCAACGTCCTGACTTTC. It encodes CASRRETGANVLTF.

The chain employs TRBV6-5 and TRBJ1-2, with TRBD1 as a possible D gene (6 bases). V shed 6 bases and J shed 3 bases, with 14 bases lying between them. The CDR3 is made up of 14 amino acids. Germline V gene lookup returns CDR1 MNHEY and CDR2 SVGAGI. The DNA for the CDR3 is TGTGCCAGCAGACCGGGGACATCGCACTATGGCTACACCTTC. Translating gives CASRPGTSHYGYTF.

This sequence joins TRBV19 and TRBJ1-2; 7 bases fit TRBD1. Germline CDR1 reads LNHDA; CDR2 reads SQIVND (reference sequence). With V trimmed by 5 bases and J by 0 bases, 9 bases remained unmatched. The CDR3 is made up of 16 amino acids. CDR3 sequence (DNA): TGTGCCAGTAGTGCGTCCGGGACAGCTCCTAACTATGGCTACACCTTC. The encoded protein is CASSASGTAPNYGYTF.

This clone was seen more than once but under ten times. The chain employs TRBV6-5 and TRBJ1-5; D is undetermined. V was shortened by 6 bases and J by 3 bases, with 15 bases between the two germline ends. The V gene's germline CDR1 is MNHEY and CDR2 SVGAGI. The CDR3 contains 15 residues. The DNA of the CDR3 is TGTGCCAGCAGACGGATTGACAACGTCAATCAGCCCCAGCATTTT. This gives the protein CASRRIDNVNQPQHF.